The present TCR beta chain was sequenced within a study of immune characterization of retroperitoneal liposarcoma. MiXCR, applied by TCRdb to the PCR reads, yields one record per CDR3 protein. The data contain about 10,000 distinct CDR3 sequences, around a quarter of them seen just once; the ten biggest clones take up about 10%. Sequenced: tumor tissue. This TCR came from a female donor with retroperitoneal liposarcoma.

CDR3 in amino acids: CASSLGGGWSNQPQHF. The CDR3, as DNA: TGTGCCAGCAGCTTAGGGGGGGGTTGGAGCAATCAGCCCCAGCATTTT. The chain has TRBV7-2 and TRBJ1-5; possible D gene TRBD1, 5 bases. Trimming left V 1 base short and J 1 base short, with 11 bases between. This CDR3 contains 16 residues. In germline, CDR1 is SGHTA, CDR2 FQGNSA. Full variable domain (rest looked up from reference TRBV7-2 and TRBJ1-5): GAGVSQSPSNKVTEKGKDVELRCDPISGHTALYWYRQSLGQGLEFLIYFQGNSAPDKSGLPSDRFSAERTGGSVSTLTIQRTQQEDSAVYLCASSLGGGWSNQPQHFGDGTRLSIL.